This entry features one TCR beta chain sequence. No antigen is known for it. A much larger clone differs from this one at a single base, so this may be a read error. This specimen belongs to a study of molecular identifiers for immune sequencing clone quantification. Overall study findings and caveats: Clones above 20 RNA copies held over 97% of effector molecules, under 1% in naive cells.

Libraries of naive CD8 T cells were made from 20,000 to 1,000,000 sorted cells. They used 10%, 30% or 50% RNA. With V trimmed by 1 base and J by 1 base, 5 bases remained unmatched. The germline gives CDR1 SGDLS, CDR2 YYNGEE. This CDR3 contains 15 residues. Previously reported methods and listed TCR primers produced the bulk TCR libraries. MiXCR, applied by TCRdb to the PCR reads, yields one record per CDR3 protein. Of some 650,000 distinct CDR3 sequences listed, 15% to 20% were seen once; the top ten hold 0.7% to 1%. The receptor's source is a human donor in good health. Some libraries in this study had Jurkat cell RNA spiked in. The chain has TRBV9 and TRBJ2-7; TRBD2 agrees at 7 bases. The specimen was naive CD8+ T cells from blood, with Jurkat cell RNA spiked in. The subset: FACS-sorted CD8+CD4-CCR7+CD45RA+ naive T cells. CDR3 nucleotide sequence: TGTGCCAGCAGCGTAATGGCTAGCGGATCCTACGAGCAGTACTTC. It specifies CASSVMASGSYEQYF.